Listed below are T cell receptor beta chains from one sample, sequenced in a study of T-cell reconstitution after alpha-beta-depleted transplantation in children. TCRdb re-called the PCR reads with MiXCR, one entry per CDR3 protein. This sample has approximately 230,000 distinct CDR3 sequences, with more than 20% found just once. The source was PBMCs, mostly from graft donor cells, collected 360 days after TCRalphabeta/CD19-depleted stem cell transplant. The receptors were sampled from a female patient between 2 and 10 years old who had a stem cell transplant for congenital amegakaryocytic thrombocytopenia, so the T cells may come from the graft donor. Both conserved end residues are trimmed from each CDR3.

v_gene	CDR3aa
TRBV15	ATSRDVGQVPGANVLT
TRBV5-6	ASSRRYTQY
TRBV29-1	SVEDVGGRQMNTEAF
TRBV29-1	SVEERRVYNEQF
TRBV27	ASSFGTGREKLF
TRBV5-1	ASSTREGTDTQY
TRBV14	ASSEGTASSTDTQY
TRBV24-1	ATSDFGQGIDEQF
TRBV12-3/TRBV12-4	ASSSREFNQPQH
TRBV4-1	ASSQDWQSGELF
TRBV4-3	ASSQQWRRTEAF
TRBV28	ASGPTGGATNEKLF
TRBV11-1	ASSLNPGQGAVGPNQPQH
TRBV5-1	ASSPRVLSGSIQTGELF
TRBV12-3/TRBV12-4	ASSFLGAETQY
TRBV4-1	ASSPDPVDLTIY
TRBV7-6	ASSLDQVGELF
TRBV6-5	ASSYPHGTSMEGNTIY
TRBV5-1	ASSHGGRADEQY
TRBV28	ASSLGEGTQY
TRBV12-3/TRBV12-4	ASRSPVLHSGNTIY
TRBV5-1	ASSLVGGQETQY
TRBV5-1	ASSLHATEFGYT
TRBV7-3	ASSHLQQRTLNYGYT
TRBV27	ASSFGPESPLH
TRBV5-1	ASSPAGQGAYEQY
TRBV7-3	ASSLTGPGNEQF
TRBV6-2/TRBV6-3	ASSYFSPSGSFGFYNEQF
TRBV7-6	ASSLDPQSIQGETQY